The subject of this entry is one T cell receptor (beta chain). Its antigen is undetermined. The assay was immunoSEQ multiplex PCR, and TCRdb's table has in-frame clones only and misses some. The repertoire holds approximately 2.1 million clones, with 80% to 95% as singletons. Trimming stripped 5 bases from V and 0 bases from J, with 5 bases between. Per the germline V gene, CDR1 is SGHTA and CDR2 is FQGNSA. The CDR3 is 14 residues long. The CD4+ fraction was divided into a CD45RA+ naive subset and a CD45RA-negative memory subset. These data originate in a study of shared clonotypes between healthy human individuals. Findings and limits, study-wide: Generation probabilities of non-shared clonotypes were lower (relative to those shared by all four donors).

The sequencing sample was made of naive CD4+ T cells from PBMCs. Subset indicated: CD45RA+ positively selected. V usage is TRBV7-2 and J usage is TRBJ2-6; D gene ambiguous. The clonotype comes from a man aged 18 to 35 in good health. Some clones in this sample may be carry-over from other donors' samples. The CDR3 bases are TGTGCCAGCAGCCCGGGCTCTGGGGCCAACGTCCTGACTTTC. This gives the protein CASSPGSGANVLTF. Full variable domain (rest looked up from reference TRBV7-2 and TRBJ2-6): GAGVSQSPSNKVTEKGKDVELRCDPISGHTALYWYRQSLGQGLEFLIYFQGNSAPDKSGLPSDRFSAERTGGSVSTLTIQRTQQEDSAVYLCASSPGSGANVLTFGAGSRLTVL.